These 5 T cell receptor beta chains came from one sample sequenced in a study of shared clonotypes between healthy human individuals. TCRdb keeps only in-frame clones here, not all; method: immunoSEQ multiplex PCR. The table records some 2 million clones, about 95% of them present only once. Terminally differentiated effector memory CD45RA+ cells were left out of the naive CD8 fraction, which was CD45RO-negative and positively selected for CCR7. Sequenced: naive CD8+ T cells sorted from blood. Receptors originate from a man in his late teens or twenties in good health.

V is TRBV6-5 and J is TRBJ2-7; 9 bases fit TRBD2. Germline lookup yields CDR1 MNHEY and CDR2 SVGAGI. The CDR3 sequence is 14 residues long. V was pared by 5 bases and J by 5 bases, with 7 bases of the junction left unmatched. The CDR3 reads CASSVTSGSHEQYF. The CDR3 DNA is TGTGCCAGCAGTGTAACTAGCGGGTCCCACGAGCAGTACTTC.

This clone showed up just once. The chain carries TRBV19 and TRBJ2-7; 10 bases match TRBD1. The CDR3 sequence is 15 residues long. CDR1 and CDR2 (germline): LNHDA, SQIVND (reference sequence). J gave up 0 bases and V 6 bases, and 5 bases lay outside the gene matches. DNA for the CDR3: TGTGCCAGTAGCGCCTGGACAGGGGGCTCCTACGAGCAGTACTTC. Translating it yields CASSAWTGGSYEQYF.

A single count supports this clone. The chain combines TRBV18 with TRBJ2-5; TRBD2 agrees at 11 bases. The trim removed 6 bases at V and 0 bases at J, leaving 12 bases unmatched. This CDR3 comprises 18 residues. Germline CDR1 KGHSH, CDR2 LQKENI. The CDR3 sequence: CASSPSGTSGAYQETQYF. The CDR3 nucleotides read TGTGCCAGCTCCCCCTCCGGGACTAGCGGAGCGTACCAAGAGACCCAGTACTTC.

The chain uses TRBV9 and TRBJ2-2, with D perhaps being TRBD1 or TRBD2 (5 bases each). The CDR3 consists of 16 residues. The V gene's germline CDR1 is SGDLS and CDR2 YYNGEE. V was pared by 0 bases and J by 4 bases, with 13 bases between. CDR3 amino acids: CASSVGWQGPTGELFF. The CDR3 DNA sequence: TGTGCCAGCAGCGTAGGGTGGCAGGGACCCACCGGGGAGCTGTTTTTT.

This clone is a singleton in its sample. This sequence joins TRBV5-8 and TRBJ2-7, with 9 bases that match TRBD1. The germline V gene has CDR1 SGHTS and CDR2 YDEGEE. The V segment lost 3 bases and the J segment 0 bases; nucleotides outside the gene matches: 7. CDR3 length: 16 residues. The DNA for the CDR3 is TGTGCCAGCAGCTACGGGACAGGGATTACCTCCTACGAGCAGTACTTC. As protein: CASSYGTGITSYEQYF.